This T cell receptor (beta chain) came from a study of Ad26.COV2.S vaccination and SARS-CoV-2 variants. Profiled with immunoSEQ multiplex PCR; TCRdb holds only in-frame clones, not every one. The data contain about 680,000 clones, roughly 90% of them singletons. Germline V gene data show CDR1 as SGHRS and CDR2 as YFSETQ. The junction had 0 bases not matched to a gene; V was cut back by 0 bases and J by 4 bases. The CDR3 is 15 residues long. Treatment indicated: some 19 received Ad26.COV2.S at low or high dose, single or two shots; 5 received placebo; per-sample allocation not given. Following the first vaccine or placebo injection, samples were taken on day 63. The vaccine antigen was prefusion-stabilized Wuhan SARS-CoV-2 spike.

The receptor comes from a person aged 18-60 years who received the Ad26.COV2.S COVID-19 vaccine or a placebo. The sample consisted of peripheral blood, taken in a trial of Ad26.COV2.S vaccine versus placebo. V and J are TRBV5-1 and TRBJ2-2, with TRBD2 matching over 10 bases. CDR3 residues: CASSLGTSGTGELFF. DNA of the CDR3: TGCGCCAGCAGCTTGGGGACTAGCGGCACCGGGGAGCTGTTTTTT.